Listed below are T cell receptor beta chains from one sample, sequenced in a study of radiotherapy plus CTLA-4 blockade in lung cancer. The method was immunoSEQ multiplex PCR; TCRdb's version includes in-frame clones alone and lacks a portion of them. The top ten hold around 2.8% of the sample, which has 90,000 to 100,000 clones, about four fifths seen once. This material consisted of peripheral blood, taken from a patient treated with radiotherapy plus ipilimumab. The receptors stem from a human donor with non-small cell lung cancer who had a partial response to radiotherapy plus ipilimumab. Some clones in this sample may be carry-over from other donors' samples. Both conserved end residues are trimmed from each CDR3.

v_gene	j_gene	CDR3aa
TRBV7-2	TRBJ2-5	ASSFGMAETQY
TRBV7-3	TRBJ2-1	ASSLGPANNEQF
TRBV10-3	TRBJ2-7	AISRETGGYEQC
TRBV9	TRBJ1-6	ASSSLGGFGSPLH
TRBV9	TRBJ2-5	ASTGGLEAETQY
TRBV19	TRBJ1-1	ASSHRAGSTEAF
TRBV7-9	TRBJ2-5	ASSLSRGVETQY
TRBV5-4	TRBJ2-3	ASSGAGGPVADTQY
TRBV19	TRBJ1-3	ASRAQGDTGNTIY
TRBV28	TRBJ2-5	ASNSGYFGETQY
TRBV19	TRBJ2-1	ASSIRGINNEQF
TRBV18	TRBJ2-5	ASSPRGGETQY
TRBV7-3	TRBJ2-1	ASSLNAGGWSSYNEQF
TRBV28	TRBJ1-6	ASSFPQGANSPLH
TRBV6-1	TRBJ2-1	ASSAQTGGRGEQF
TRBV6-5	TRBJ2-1	ASMRSSYNEQF
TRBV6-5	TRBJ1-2	ASSYSPTKWDYGYT
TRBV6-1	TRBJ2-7	ASSGAGLAGVIEQY